What follows are 29 T cell receptor beta chains derived from one specimen sequenced in a study of blood T cell repertoires in COVID-19. Here immunoSEQ multiplex PCR was the method, and the copy in TCRdb shows in-frame clones only, minus some. The sample has about 520,000 clones, approximately 83% seen once; the top ten hold approximately 3.2%. Sequencing was performed on peripheral blood. These receptors all come from a human donor in a cohort sampled during active COVID-19.

The chain couples TRBV28 to TRBJ1-5; the match to TRBD1 covers 8 bases. From germline, CDR1 is MDHEN and CDR2 SYDVKM. The CDR3 consists of 16 residues. V trimming: 5 bases; J trimming: 4 bases; junction bases outside the gene matches: 10. As DNA, the CDR3 is TGTGCCAGCAGTCGAGCCTCACAGGGGGTAAATCAGCCCCAGCATTTT. Protein product: CASSRASQGVNQPQHF.

This clone turned up a few times. The chain combines TRBV28 with TRBJ2-7; TRBD2 agrees at 12 bases. V was clipped by 5 bases and J by 5 bases; unmatched bases: 13. CDR1 is MDHEN and CDR2 is SYDVKM in the germline V gene. The CDR3 is 17 amino acids. In DNA, the CDR3 is TGTGCCAGCAGTGAGTCGACTAGCGGGAGAAGTAGCCACGAGCAGTACTTC. Protein product: CASSESTSGRSSHEQYF. The full variable domain, in which reference TRBV28 and TRBJ2-7 provide the parts outside the CDR3, is DVKVTQSSRYLVKRTGEKVFLECVQDMDHENMFWYRQDPGLGLRLIYFSYDVKMKEKGDIPEGYSVSREKKERFSLILESASTNQTSMYLCASSESTSGRSSHEQYFGPGTRLTVT.

The chain employs TRBV7-2 and TRBJ1-2; 7 nucleotides agree with TRBD1. The CDR3 spans 15 residues. CDR1 and CDR2 (germline): SGHTA, FQGNSA. Losses at the gene ends were 1 base for V and 2 bases for J; bases not matched to a gene: 4. The CDR3 reads CASSLGWTGNYGYTF. In nucleotides, the CDR3 is TGTGCCAGCAGCTTAGGGTGGACAGGAAACTATGGCTACACCTTC.

The CDR3 DNA reads TGTGCCAGCAGTTTTCGACTAGCGGGAGGGTCCTACGAGCAGTACTTC. The encoded protein is CASSFRLAGGSYEQYF. V is TRBV27 and J is TRBJ2-7, with 14 bases identical to TRBD2. Germline CDR1 is MNHEY and CDR2 is SMNVEV (reference sequence). The CDR3 totals 16 residues. J was trimmed by 1 base and V by 3 bases; bases with no gene match: 2.

The chain recombines TRBV30 with TRBJ1-1, with TRBD1 matching over 12 bases. CDR1 GTSNPN and CDR2 SVGIG come from the germline V gene (reference sequence). V was clipped by 1 base and J by 0 bases; unmatched bases: 6. The CDR3 length is 17 residues. The CDR3 region is CAWSAGTGGYMNTEAFF. CDR3 bases: TGTGCCTGGAGTGCCGGGACAGGGGGCTACATGAACACTGAAGCTTTCTTT.

This chain connects TRBV11-1 to TRBJ1-2; TRBD1 might be the D (5 bases). The CDR3 runs to 12 residues. V was shortened by 5 bases and J by 12 bases, with 16 bases between the two germline ends. Germline V lookup: CDR1 SGHAT, CDR2 FQDESV (reference sequence). The CDR3 bases are TGTGCCAGCAGCCCTAGTCAGGGTCGGAACACCTTC. Its protein product is CASSPSQGRNTF.

This sequence joins TRBV29-1 and TRBJ2-1; 11 nucleotides line up with TRBD2. The trim removed 3 bases at V and 4 bases at J, leaving 8 bases unmatched. CDR1 is SQVTM and CDR2 is ANQGSEA in the germline V gene. This CDR3 is built from 16 residues. CDR3 DNA: TGCAGCGTTGAGACGGGACTAGCGGAGCTTTACAATGAGCAGTTCTTC. It specifies CSVETGLAELYNEQFF.

This chain links TRBV7-9 with TRBJ1-2; D is possibly TRBD1 (6 bases). CDR1 is SEHNR and CDR2 is FQNEAQ in the germline V gene (reference sequence). The CDR3 loop spans 14 amino acids. Trimming cost V 10 bases and J 7 bases, with 22 bases left between them. This chain's CDR3 is CANRLLQGIVGYTF. The CDR3 nucleotides read TGTGCCAACAGATTACTACAGGGTATCGTTGGCTACACCTTC.

The rearrangement links TRBV27 to TRBJ1-4, with D possibly TRBD1 on 5 matching bases. V shed 3 bases and J shed 5 bases, with 13 bases lying between them. CDR1 is MNHEY and CDR2 is SMNVEV in the germline V gene (reference sequence). The CDR3 spans 15 residues. The CDR3 protein is CASSLAGLGNEKLFF. For the CDR3, the DNA is TGTGCCAGCAGTTTGGCAGGGCTAGGGAATGAAAAACTGTTTTTT.

The chain recombines TRBV6-2 or TRBV6-3 with TRBJ1-2, with 10 nucleotides matching TRBD1. Germline loops: CDR1 MNHEY, CDR2 SVGEGT. Trimming removed 4 bases from V and 6 bases from J; junction bases left unmatched: 8. The CDR3 spans 15 residues. CDR3 region: CASSFRGTGEHGYTF. The CDR3 nucleotides are TGTGCCAGCAGTTTCCGTGGGACAGGGGAGCATGGCTACACCTTC.

The gene calls are TRBV3-1 (or the pseudogene TRBV3-2) and TRBJ1-1; tentatively, D is TRBD1 (6 bases). The germline V gene encodes CDR1 LGHDT and CDR2 YNNKEL (reference sequence). V lost 5 bases and J lost 3, with 16 bases in between. CDR3 length equals 15 residues. The CDR3 region has the DNA TGTGCCAGCAGCTACCAGGGGCGGTTGGACACTGAAGCTTTCTTT. This translates into CASSYQGRLDTEAFF.

The CDR3 region is CASTSLSGSGVYEQYF. The DNA for the CDR3 is TGTGCCAGCACCAGCCTCAGCGGGAGCGGGGTGTACGAGCAGTACTTC. This chain connects TRBV28 to TRBJ2-7; 8 bases align to TRBD2. Germline-derived CDR1 and CDR2 are MDHEN and SYDVKM. V gave up 7 bases and J gave up 4 bases; unmatched junction bases: 15. The CDR3 length is 16 residues.

V usage is TRBV5-6 and J usage is TRBJ2-7, with D possibly matching TRBD1 (6 bases). Germline V CDR1 and CDR2: SGHDT, YYEEEE. This CDR3 is 15 amino acids long. V lost 2 bases, J lost 1 base, and 13 bases lay in between. The CDR3 loop is CASSLPPGTSYEQYF. The DNA of the CDR3 is TGTGCCAGCAGCTTACCCCCCGGGACATCCTACGAGCAGTACTTC.

This clone was seen a handful of times. The chain combines TRBV5-1 with TRBJ2-3, with TRBD2 matching over 11 bases. This CDR3 spans 16 amino acids. The germline V gene has CDR1 SGHRS and CDR2 YFSETQ. The ends lost 4 bases at V and 2 bases at J; junction bases unmatched: 6. CDR3 coding DNA: TGCGCCAGCAGCCCGGGACTAGCGGCCACCACAGATACGCAGTATTTT. Protein sequence: CASSPGLAATTDTQYF. The full variable domain, rest sourced from reference TRBV5-1 and TRBJ2-3, is KAGVTQTPRYLIKTRGQQVTLSCSPISGHRSVSWYQQTPGQGLQFLFEYFSETQRNKGNFPGRFSGRQFSNSRSEMNVSTLELGDSALYLCASSPGLAATTDTQYFGPGTRLTVL.

J is TRBJ1-1 and V is TRBV28, with no clear D. Germline V gene lookup returns CDR1 MDHEN and CDR2 SYDVKM. CDR3 length: 13 residues. V was shortened by 10 bases and J by 0 bases, with 12 bases between the two germline ends. Written as DNA, the CDR3 is TGTGCCACCAGATACGGTTTGAACACTGAAGCTTTCTTT. As protein: CATRYGLNTEAFF.

The chain links TRBV7-2 to TRBJ1-4, with D perhaps matching TRBD1 (5 bases). The CDR3 contains 14 residues. V shed 0 bases and J shed 7 bases, with 9 bases lying between them. Germline V gene lookup returns CDR1 SGHTA and CDR2 FQGNSA. The CDR3 loop reads CASSLAGQGEKLFF. The CDR3 nucleotides read TGTGCCAGCAGCTTAGCGGGGCAGGGTGAAAAACTGTTTTTT. The variable domain in full, with the rest retrieved from reference TRBV7-2 and TRBJ1-4, is GAGVSQSPSNKVTEKGKDVELRCDPISGHTALYWYRQSLGQGLEFLIYFQGNSAPDKSGLPSDRFSAERTGGSVSTLTIQRTQQEDSAVYLCASSLAGQGEKLFFGSGTQLSVL.

The chain couples TRBV6-2 or TRBV6-3 to TRBJ2-7; TRBD1 matches at 12 bases. Germline assignment: CDR1 MNHEY and CDR2 SVGEGT. Trimming at V came to 2 bases and at J to 7 bases, leaving 3 bases not matched to a gene. This CDR3 has 14 residues. The CDR3 protein is CASSYRDRGLEQYF. The CDR3 DNA follows: TGTGCCAGCAGTTACCGGGACAGGGGGCTAGAGCAGTACTTC.

The chain employs TRBV30 and TRBJ1-1; perhaps TRBD1 as D (6 bases). CDR1 and CDR2 (germline): GTSNPN, SVGIG (reference sequence). The CDR3 totals 13 residues. V was shortened by 1 base and J by 3 bases, with 9 bases between the two germline ends. CDR3 in amino acids: CAWSGTVHTEAFF. As DNA, the CDR3 is TGTGCCTGGAGTGGGACAGTCCACACTGAAGCTTTCTTT.

The rearrangement joins TRBV5-1 to TRBJ2-4; 7 bases agree with TRBD1. Germline values: CDR1 SGHRS, CDR2 YFSETQ. The ends lost 3 bases at V and 5 bases at J; junction bases unmatched: 8. The CDR3 has 15 amino acids. Written as DNA, the CDR3 is TGCGCCAGCAGCTATTGGGCAGGGACAGAAAACATTCAGTACTTC. Translation: CASSYWAGTENIQYF.

This chain connects TRBV13 to TRBJ1-2; 8 positions match TRBD1. J lost 4 bases, V lost 6 bases, and 4 bases had no gene match. Germline V CDR1 and CDR2: PRHDT, FYEKMQ (reference sequence). The CDR3 consists of 13 residues. The CDR3 DNA follows: TGTGCCAGCAGGCAACAGGGGGGCTATGGCTACACCTTC. It codes for CASRQQGGYGYTF.

The rearrangement links TRBV30 to TRBJ2-1, with TRBD2 matching over 7 bases. Germline CDR1 and CDR2: GTSNPN and SVGIG (reference sequence). Germline trimming cut 2 bases from V and 5 bases from J; bases unmatched to any gene: 3. There are 13 residues in the CDR3. The CDR3 region is CAWSLAAHNEQFF. CDR3 nucleotide sequence: TGTGCCTGGAGTCTAGCGGCCCACAATGAGCAGTTCTTC.

V is TRBV9 and J is TRBJ1-6, with a weak D call TRBD1 (6 bases). Germline loops: CDR1 SGDLS, CDR2 YYNGEE. Trimming stripped 3 bases from V and 8 bases from J, with 15 bases between. The CDR3 contains 15 residues. This CDR3 is CASSASTGSDSPLHF. The DNA of the CDR3 is TGTGCCAGCAGCGCGAGTACAGGGTCGGATTCACCCCTCCACTTT.

This clone was counted a few times. The chain is built from TRBV9 and TRBJ1-3; 11 bases align to TRBD1. Germline CDR1 and CDR2: SGDLS and YYNGEE. V lost 6 bases to trimming and J lost 4 bases; unmatched junction nucleotides: 6. The CDR3 runs 15 residues. The CDR3 nucleotides are TGTGCCAGCACCCCCGGGACAGGGGGGGGAAACACCATATATTTT. Encoded protein: CASTPGTGGGNTIYF.

The V and J genes are TRBV19 and TRBJ1-1; 9 bases line up with TRBD1. The CDR3 extends over 16 amino acids. V shed 4 bases and J 5 bases; nucleotides not matched to a gene: 11. Per germline, CDR1 LNHDA and CDR2 SQIVND (reference sequence). CDR3 DNA sequence: TGTGCCAGTAGTAGACTACAGGGGGCGAGAGGAACTGAAGCTTTCTTT. Protein: CASSRLQGARGTEAFF.

The genes are TRBV4-3 and TRBJ1-1; 7 bases fit TRBD1. This CDR3 spans 15 amino acids. The V and J ends lost 0 bases and 5 bases, in that order; junction bases with no gene match: 6. From germline, CDR1 is LGHNA and CDR2 YSLEER. CDR3: CASSQDEAGGTEAFF. CDR3 nucleotide sequence: TGCGCCAGCAGCCAAGATGAAGCAGGGGGGACTGAAGCTTTCTTT.

This clone appeared a single time. The chain is built from TRBV4-1 and TRBJ2-7; D is perhaps TRBD2 (6 bases). Germline-derived CDR1 and CDR2 are MGHRA and YSYEKL. V lost 0 bases and J 3 bases, leaving 12 bases between the germline ends. The CDR3 consists of 15 residues. The CDR3 sequence is CASSQENGRGYEQYF. CDR3 in DNA: TGCGCCAGCAGCCAAGAGAACGGGAGAGGCTACGAGCAGTACTTC.

As for this clone: Other DNA sequences of this sample code for an identical CDR3. The chain is built from TRBV24-1 and TRBJ1-2; D remains unclear. The length of the CDR3 is 14 residues. Germline CDR1 KGHDR, CDR2 SFDVKD. Trimming took off 1 base at V and 2 bases at J, with 7 bases between the two ends. DNA for the CDR3: TGTGCCACCAGTGATTTCCCCTTAAACTATGGCTACACCTTC. Its protein is CATSDFPLNYGYTF.

The J gene is TRBJ1-6, the V gene TRBV7-2; 7 bases fit TRBD1. The CDR3 extends over 16 amino acids. J lost 4 bases, V lost 6 bases, and 9 bases had no gene match. Per germline, CDR1 SGHTA and CDR2 FQGNSA. In DNA form, the CDR3 reads TGTGCCAGCAGTCCGGTCGGGACAGCATATAATTCACCCCTCCACTTT. Translation gives CASSPVGTAYNSPLHF.

The chain is built from TRBV5-5 and TRBJ1-5; 10 bases are a match to TRBD1. This CDR3 spans 15 amino acids. Germline V gene sequence: CDR1 SGHKS, CDR2 YYEKEE (reference sequence). The J segment lost 2 bases and the V segment lost 4 bases, leaving 3 bases of the junction unmatched. In DNA, the CDR3 is TGTGCCAGCAGCCAGACAGGGGGCGGCAATCAGCCCCAGCATTTT. It specifies CASSQTGGGNQPQHF.